The 21 T cell receptor beta chains below were found in one sample sequenced in a study of CD8+ T cells in alopecia areata. Sequencing templates came from extracted RNA that was reverse transcribed into cDNA. The repertoire was sequenced with immunoSEQ multiplex PCR; TCRdb's copy has only in-frame clones and lacks some. The sample counts about 300,000 clones, none seen once; the ten largest own around 1.2%. The authors sorted pooled cutaneous lymph node cells using CD4, CD8alpha, NKG2D, NKG2ACE and other markers. The sequencing input was CD4+ T cells sorted from a lymph node. These receptors came from a C3H/HeJ mouse with alopecia areata. The strain's MHC haplotype is H2-k.

This clone was detected only a few times. Gene names denote mouse genes. The sequenced fragment ends 4 residues before the CDR3 boundary, so the rest is inferred from the germline J gene. This chain joins TRBV13-1 and TRBJ2-3; tentatively, D is TRBD1 (7 bases). This CDR3 contains 16 residues. Trimming pared 3 bases from V and 1 base from J, leaving 15 bases between. The germline CDR1 and CDR2 sequences are NSHNY and SYGAGN. Partial CDR3 DNA: TGTGCCAGCAGTGGGGGAAGGGGGCGCGGTGCAGAA. Protein: CASSGGRGRGAE. The entire CDR3 protein is CASSGGRGRGAETLYF.

A note on this clone: Mouse gene names and germline throughout. Read data end 4 residues before the CDR3 end; the end is taken from the germline J gene. This chain connects TRBV19 to TRBJ2-3, with D possibly matching TRBD2 (5 bases). Trimming stripped 4 bases from V and 0 bases from J, with 9 bases between. This CDR3 comprises 14 residues. From germline, CDR1 is FNHDT and CDR2 SITEND (reference sequence). The CDR3 sequence is CASSELASAETLYF. CDR3 bases read: TGTGCCAGCAGTGAACTGGCTAGTGCAGAA.

As concerns this clone: Each gene name is a mouse one. The read terminates 4 residues ahead of where the CDR3 ends, so the germline J gene completes it. The chain couples TRBV29 to TRBJ2-4, with D unclear. Germline values: CDR1 MSHET, CDR2 SYDVDS. V lost 2 bases and J 0 bases, leaving 6 bases between the germline ends. This CDR3 is built from 14 residues. CDR3 bases read: TGTGCTAGCAGTTTAAACAGTAGTCAAAAC. Its protein product is CASSLNSSQN. In full, the CDR3 is CASSLNSSQNTLYF.

The table lists this clone with a few counts. Gene names are the mouse ones. Read sequence stops 4 residues before the CDR3 end, and the germline J gene provides the missing end. Distinct nucleotide sequences in the sample also encode this CDR3. The chain carries TRBV1 and TRBJ2-1, with 12 bases identical to TRBD2. CDR1 is NSQYPW and CDR2 is LRSPGD in the germline V gene (reference sequence). This CDR3 region has 15 residues. The J segment lost 6 bases and the V segment lost 3 bases, leaving 3 bases of the junction unmatched. CDR3 sequence reads: CTCSADWGGGAEQFF. CDR3 DNA, as far as it was read: TGCACCTGCAGTGCCGACTGGGGGGGCGGTGCT.

This clone was detected a few times. Mouse gene names apply. At the DNA level, this CDR3 is encoded by other sequences in the same sample as well. Here the CDR3 reads CASSIPGGAPAEQFF. The DNA read from the CDR3 is TGTGCCAGCAGTATCCCTGGGGGGGCGCCTGCT. V gene TRBV19 combines with J gene TRBJ2-1; the match to TRBD2 covers 10 bases. The read comes to an end 4 residues before the CDR3 does, leaving the germline J gene to fill in the end. The CDR3 covers 15 residues. The ends lost 2 bases at V and 6 bases at J; junction bases unmatched: 5. Germline values: CDR1 FNHDT, CDR2 SITEND (reference sequence).

Note on this clone: Genes here carry mouse names. The CDR3 bases that were read are TGTGCCAGCAGTACGACTGGGGCCCAAGAC. This sequence encodes CASSTTGAQD. The whole CDR3 protein reads CASSTTGAQDTQYF. The chain combines TRBV19 with TRBJ2-5; 8 bases agree with TRBD2. The read comes to an end 4 residues before the CDR3 does, leaving the germline J gene to fill in the end. This CDR3 is built from 14 residues. Germline V gene lookup returns CDR1 FNHDT and CDR2 SITEND (reference sequence). The junction had 2 bases not matched to a gene; V was cut back by 3 bases and J by 2 bases.

This clone turned up a few times. All gene names here are mouse names. With the read ending 3 residues before the CDR3 end, the germline J gene is used to fill in that end. In the same sample, other DNA sequences code for this CDR3. V is TRBV13-1 and J is TRBJ1-6; 10 bases agree with TRBD1. TRBJ1-6 is assigned to the ORF class and has an uncertain function. CDR1 NSHNY and CDR2 SYGAGN come from the germline V gene. Trimming cost V 3 bases and J 3 bases; bases outside gene matches: 3. The CDR3 is 16 residues long. This CDR3 reads CASSGDRGLYNSPLYF. The part of the CDR3 DNA that was read is TGTGCCAGCAGTGGGGACAGGGGTCTCTATAATTCGCCC.

This clone was seen a few times. Here the gene names and germline are mouse. The sequenced fragment ends 4 residues before the CDR3 boundary, so the rest is inferred from the germline J gene. This sequence joins TRBV13-3 and TRBJ2-7, with D perhaps TRBD1 (6 bases). V gave up 3 bases and J gave up 0 bases, with 7 bases separating them. Germline V CDR1 and CDR2: NNHDY, SYVADS. This CDR3 spans 13 amino acids. CDR3 DNA, as far as it was read: TGTGCCAGCAGTGGGACAGACTCCTAT. It translates to CASSGTDSY. The whole CDR3 sequence reads CASSGTDSYEQYF.

This clone was seen more than once but under ten times. Gene names are the mouse ones. Read coverage stops 4 residues before the CDR3 terminus; the germline J gene supplies the remainder. Additional DNA sequences in this sample encode the identical CDR3. The chain links TRBV5 to TRBJ2-7; tentative D call: TRBD1 (5 bases). Germline V gives CDR1 LGHNA, CDR2 YNLKQL (reference sequence). Trimming shortened V by 4 bases and J by 0 bases, and 7 bases separated the two germline ends. The CDR3 length is 13 residues. The CDR3 reads CASSPDSSYEQYF. CDR3 DNA, as far as it was read: TGTGCCAGCAGCCCCGACAGCTCCTAT.

In its sample, this clone was seen a few times. Germline and genes: mouse. The read terminates 4 residues before the CDR3 end, so the remaining end is supplied by the germline J gene. This same CDR3 is encoded by further DNA sequences in the sample. V usage is TRBV13-1 and J usage is TRBJ2-2, with TRBD1 matching 9 bases. There are 16 residues in the CDR3. V lost 0 bases to trimming and J lost 3 bases; unmatched junction nucleotides: 3. Per germline, CDR1 NSHNY and CDR2 SYGAGN. The CDR3 loop is CASSDAGTGYTGQLYF. The sequenced CDR3 bases are TGTGCCAGCAGTGATGCCGGGACAGGGTACACCGGG.

As concerns this clone: Germline and genes: mouse. Read coverage stops 3 residues before the CDR3 terminus; the germline J gene supplies the remainder. The V call is TRBV19, the J call TRBJ1-6; D is uncertain. TRBJ1-6 is an ORF, and what it does is uncertain. CDR3 size: 15 residues. Trimming took 3 bases from V and 0 from J, leaving 7 bases between them. The germline V gene has CDR1 FNHDT and CDR2 SITEND (reference sequence). The CDR3 loop reads CASSRQYSYNSPLYF. The sequenced part of the CDR3 DNA is TGTGCCAGCAGTAGACAATATTCCTATAATTCGCCC.

This clone was counted a few times. Mouse gene names and germline throughout. Coverage ceases 3 residues before the CDR3 finishes, and the germline J gene fills in the end. This chain links TRBV31 with TRBJ1-6; 7 bases match TRBD1. TRBJ1-6 is given ORF status, its function remaining uncertain. V trimming: 0 bases; J trimming: 6 bases; junction bases outside the gene matches: 2. The germline V gene has CDR1 GKSSPN and CDR2 SITVG. This CDR3 contains 14 residues. The DNA read from the CDR3 is TGTGCCTGGAGTCTAAGGGGGCCTAATTCGCCC. This sequence encodes CAWSLRGPNSP. The whole CDR3 sequence reads CAWSLRGPNSPLYF.

Concerning this clone: The gene names given are mouse names. The CDR3 end is not reached by the read, which stops 4 residues before it; the germline J gene fills it in. This sequence joins TRBV13-3 and TRBJ2-5, with a tentative D call TRBD1 (6 bases). The germline CDR1 and CDR2 sequences are NNHDY and SYVADS. V gave up 0 bases and J gave up 3 bases, with 11 bases separating them. The CDR3 loop spans 15 amino acids. CDR3 DNA (partial): TGTGCCAGCAGTGATGAAAGGGGACAACAAGAC. Translated, it gives CASSDERGQQD. The whole CDR3 sequence is CASSDERGQQDTQYF. Full variable domain (remainder filled in from reference TRBV13-3 and TRBJ2-5): EAAVTQSPRSKVAVTGGKVTLSCHQTNNHDYMYWYRQDTGHGLRLIHYSYVADSTEKGDIPDGYKASRPSQENFSLILELASLSQTAVYFCASSDERGQQDTQYFGPGTRLLVL.

This clone came up a few times. Germline and genes here are mouse. The read ends 4 residues early relative to the CDR3; the germline J gene fills the gap. The rearrangement uses TRBV13-3 and TRBJ1-1; tentatively, D is TRBD1 (6 bases). There are 15 residues in the CDR3. Germline V lookup: CDR1 NNHDY, CDR2 SYVADS. Trimming pared 4 bases from V and 1 base from J, leaving 14 bases between. The CDR3 DNA, read in part, is TGTGCCAGCAGTCCGGACAGAGGGAAAAACACA. The encoded protein is CASSPDRGKNT. The whole CDR3 reads CASSPDRGKNTEVFF.

This clone appeared a few times. Gene and germline names: mouse. The DNA ends 4 residues before the CDR3 does, and the rest of the CDR3 is filled in from the germline J gene. V gene TRBV31 combines with J gene TRBJ2-2, with 8 positions matching TRBD2. With 5 bases clipped from V and 0 bases from J, the junction kept 2 bases outside the gene matches. Germline loops: CDR1 GKSSPN, CDR2 SITVG. The CDR3 totals 14 residues. Here the CDR3 reads CAWAGGSNTGQLYF. The CDR3 DNA, read in part, is TGTGCCTGGGCTGGGGGGTCAAACACCGGG.

Details on this clone: Any gene name here is a mouse gene name. Read sequence stops 4 residues before the CDR3 end, and the germline J gene provides the missing end. This chain uses TRBV13-1 with TRBJ2-7, with 8 bases identical to TRBD2. CDR1 is NSHNY, CDR2 SYGAGN, per germline. The trim removed 2 bases at V and 3 bases at J, leaving 4 bases unmatched. The CDR3 length is 14 residues. The CDR3 loop is CASSERGGDYEQYF. CDR3 DNA (partial): TGTGCCAGCAGTGAGAGGGGGGGCGACTAT.

This clone was counted between two and nine times. The listed genes are named as in mouse. The read comes to an end 4 residues before the CDR3 does, leaving the germline J gene to fill in the end. This rearrangement joins TRBV5 to TRBJ2-1; D may be TRBD1 (6 bases). CDR3 length equals 14 residues. Trimming pared 0 bases from V and 5 bases from J, leaving 8 bases between. From germline, CDR1 is LGHNA and CDR2 YNLKQL (reference sequence). The CDR3 sequence: CASSQEEGDAEQFF. CDR3 DNA, as far as it was read: TGTGCCAGCAGCCAAGAAGAGGGGGATGCT.

Concerning this clone: Genes and germline are mouse. The read ends 4 residues before the CDR3 terminus; that terminus is restored from the germline J gene. The chain has TRBV19 and TRBJ1-1; D ambiguous. Looked up from germline, CDR1 is FNHDT and CDR2 is SITEND (reference sequence). This CDR3 region has 12 residues. V shed 6 bases and J shed 0 bases, with 6 bases lying between them. CDR3 amino acids: CASIHQNTEVFF. CDR3 DNA, as far as it was read: TGTGCCAGCATTCACCAGAACACA.

This clone showed up just a few times. These gene names are mouse names. With the read ending 4 residues before the CDR3 end, the germline J gene is used to fill in that end. The V gene is TRBV1, the J gene TRBJ1-2; TRBD1 agrees at 7 bases. The CDR3 spans 15 residues. The V gene's germline CDR1 is NSQYPW and CDR2 LRSPGD (reference sequence). V trimming: 0 bases; J trimming: 3 bases; junction bases outside the gene matches: 4. The CDR3: CTCSAETGRDSDYTF. Incomplete CDR3 DNA: TGCACCTGCAGTGCAGAGACAGGGAGGGACTCC. Combining the CDR3 with reference TRBV1 and TRBJ1-2 gives the whole variable domain VTLLEQNPRWRLVPRGQAVNLRCILKNSQYPWMSWYQQDLQKQLQWLFTLRSPGDKEVKSLPGADYLATRVTDTELRLQVANMSQGRTLYCTCSAETGRDSDYTFGSGTRLLVI.

Points on this clone: All gene names here are mouse names. The read ends 4 residues shy of where the CDR3 ends; the end is completed using the germline J gene. The rearrangement links TRBV13-1 to TRBJ2-7; 11 bases line up with TRBD1. The V and J ends lost 4 bases and 2 bases, in that order; junction bases with no gene match: 5. Germline V gives CDR1 NSHNY, CDR2 SYGAGN. The CDR3 is made up of 15 amino acids. The CDR3 DNA, read in part, is TGTGCCAGCAGTCTTCCGGGACAGGGGGCCTAT. It encodes CASSLPGQGAY. The whole CDR3 is CASSLPGQGAYEQYF.

This clone was recorded at least ten times. Gene names and germline match the mouse. The read is 4 residues too short to cover the CDR3 end, so that end is filled in from the germline J gene. The chain couples TRBV3 to TRBJ2-2; TRBD1 matches 9 bases. This CDR3 has 15 amino acids. The trim removed 5 bases at V and 3 bases at J, leaving 4 bases unmatched. Per the germline V gene, CDR1 is SNHLY and CDR2 is FYNGKV (reference sequence). The sequenced CDR3 bases are TGTGCCAGCAGCCGGGACAGGGTGGACACCGGG. Its translation is CASSRDRVDTG. The entire CDR3 is CASSRDRVDTGQLYF. Based on the CDR3 plus reference TRBV3 and TRBJ2-2, the full variable domain is GPKVLQIPSHQIIDMGQMVTLNCDPVSNHLYFYWYKQILGQQMEFLVNFYNGKVMEKSKLFKDQFSVERPDGSYFTLKIQPTALEDSAVYFCASSRDRVDTGQLYFGEGSKLTVL.